Each of the 21 T cell receptor beta chains below was sequenced from the same sample in a study of T-cell reconstitution after alpha-beta-depleted transplantation in children. The authors prepared the TCRbeta library with unique molecular identifiers. TCRdb redid the calling of the PCR reads with MiXCR, one entry per CDR3 protein. Altogether around 140,000 distinct CDR3 sequences are present, more than 8% being singletons, with the ten largest covering about a sixth. Sequencing was performed on PBMCs, mostly from graft donor cells, taken 180 days after TCRalphabeta/CD19-depleted stem cell transplant. These receptors were obtained from a female patient aged 2-9 years who had a stem cell transplant for congenital amegakaryocytic thrombocytopenia, so the T cells may come from the graft donor.

This clonotype has at least ten counts. The rearrangement links TRBV29-1 to TRBJ2-5; D may be TRBD2 (6 bases). CDR3 length equals 16 residues. V was shortened by 2 bases and J by 0 bases, with 16 bases between the two germline ends. The germline V gene has CDR1 SQVTM and CDR2 ANQGSEA. The CDR3 loop is CSVELGRWGDQETQYF. The CDR3 DNA is TGCAGCGTTGAATTGGGGCGTTGGGGGGACCAAGAGACCCAGTACTTC.

This clonotype has more than one count but fewer than ten. The J gene is TRBJ2-3, the V gene TRBV14; 10 nucleotides line up with TRBD1. The V gene's germline CDR1 is SGHDN and CDR2 FVKESK. V shed 0 bases and J 3 bases; nucleotides not matched to a gene: 12. This CDR3 spans 19 amino acids. CDR3 region: CASSQDLGQGSSTTDTQYF. The CDR3 DNA reads as TGTGCCAGCAGCCAAGATTTGGGACAGGGGAGCAGTACGACAGATACGCAGTATTTT.

This clonotype occurred a few times. V and J are TRBV19 and TRBJ1-5; unclear D gene. Trimming cost V 10 bases and J 4 bases, with 14 bases left between them. The CDR3 sequence is 13 residues long. Germline CDR1 and CDR2: LNHDA and SQIVND (reference sequence). The CDR3 DNA reads as TGTGCCACCCAACGGGCGCGAAATCAGCCCCAGCATTTT. It yields the protein CATQRARNQPQHF.

This clonotype was seen repeatedly, ten times or more. V usage is TRBV28 and J usage is TRBJ2-6; D may be TRBD1 (6 bases). Trimming pared 4 bases from V and 0 bases from J, leaving 16 bases between. Germline CDR1 is MDHEN and CDR2 is SYDVKM. The CDR3 spans 18 residues. The chain's CDR3 is CASSSPRGNVSGANVLTF. CDR3 nucleotide sequence: TGTGCCAGCAGTTCCCCGAGGGGGAACGTCTCTGGGGCCAACGTCCTGACTTTC.

V gene TRBV18 combines with J gene TRBJ2-2, with TRBD1 as a possible D gene (5 bases). Germline CDR1 and CDR2: KGHSH and LQKENI. This CDR3 spans 16 amino acids. V was pared by 0 bases and J by 3 bases, with 11 bases between. CDR3 DNA sequence: TGTGCCAGCTCACCACCGGGCAGGGTGGACACCGGGGAGCTGTTTTTT. It yields the protein CASSPPGRVDTGELFF.

The chain is built from TRBV5-1 and TRBJ1-5; 9 nucleotides line up with TRBD1. J gave up 5 bases and V 2 bases, and 11 bases lay outside the gene matches. The CDR3 contains 17 residues. Germline CDR1 is SGHRS and CDR2 is YFSETQ. The CDR3 loop is CASSFNWTGESHQPQHF. The CDR3 nucleotides are TGCGCCAGCAGCTTCAACTGGACAGGGGAAAGTCATCAGCCCCAGCATTTT.

A few counts support this clonotype. The genes are TRBV4-1 and TRBJ1-5; D gene unclear. The CDR3 is made up of 13 amino acids. The V gene lost 2 bases and the J gene lost 4 bases, with 6 bases spanning the gap. CDR1 and CDR2 (germline): MGHRA, YSYEKL. CDR3 residues: CASSQWENQPQHF. Written as DNA, the CDR3 is TGCGCCAGCAGCCAATGGGAGAATCAGCCCCAGCATTTT.

This clonotype showed up just a few times. The chain uses TRBV6-5 and TRBJ2-7; D may be TRBD2 (7 bases). The CDR3 loop spans 14 amino acids. Deletions cut 3 bases from V and 7 bases from J, with 16 bases between. Germline-derived CDR1 and CDR2 are MNHEY and SVGAGI. CDR3 in DNA: TGTGCCAGCAGTTATCTAGGGGGGGCCGGGGAGCAGTACTTC. Translation gives CASSYLGGAGEQYF.

Ten or more counts support this clonotype. The chain combines TRBV28 with TRBJ1-2; perhaps TRBD1 as D (5 bases). Per germline, CDR1 MDHEN and CDR2 SYDVKM. The CDR3 is 17 residues long. Trimming pared 4 bases from V and 4 bases from J, leaving 22 bases between. The CDR3 spells CASSSQLRGLNSYGYTF. For the CDR3, the DNA is TGTGCCAGCAGTTCCCAACTAAGGGGATTAAATTCCTATGGCTACACCTTC.

This sequence joins TRBV4-1 and TRBJ1-1; 10 positions agree with TRBD1. Per germline, CDR1 MGHRA and CDR2 YSYEKL. There are 15 residues in the CDR3. V lost 1 base to trimming and J lost 11 bases; unmatched junction nucleotides: 10. The CDR3 here is CASSQGWTGGRWAFF. The DNA of the CDR3 is TGCGCCAGCAGCCAAGGGTGGACAGGGGGTAGGTGGGCTTTCTTT.

The CDR3 sequence: CASSLDLRRTVGANQETQYF. For the CDR3, the DNA is TGTGCCAGCAGCTTAGATTTACGGCGGACAGTGGGGGCTAACCAAGAGACCCAGTACTTC. The chain is built from TRBV11-1 and TRBJ2-5; D might be TRBD1 (6 bases). This CDR3 comprises 20 residues. Trimming took off 1 base at V and 0 bases at J, with 24 bases between the two ends. Per germline, CDR1 SGHAT and CDR2 FQDESV (reference sequence).

On this clonotype itself: This may arise from a read error, as a much more abundant clone is one base away. The chain employs TRBV10-3 and TRBJ2-3; D unresolved. The CDR3 has 14 residues. CDR1 is ENHRY and CDR2 is SYGVKD in the germline V gene. V gave up 6 bases and J gave up 2 bases, with 12 bases separating them. CDR3 in amino acids: CAIRVRTLTDTQYF. The CDR3 DNA reads TGTGCCATCAGAGTGAGGACCCTCACAGATACGCAGTATTTT.

This clonotype was detected ten times or more. The V and J genes are TRBV2 and TRBJ1-2, with a possible D match to TRBD1 (6 bases). The V end lost 11 bases, the J end lost 4 bases, and 23 bases lay between the germline ends. The CDR3 runs 15 residues. Germline loops: CDR1 SNHLY, CDR2 FYNNEI. The CDR3 protein is CAARGTFKKIYGYTF. The CDR3 coding sequence is TGTGCCGCGAGGGGGACCTTCAAAAAGATCTATGGCTACACCTTC.

The V call is TRBV5-1, the J call TRBJ2-4, with TRBD1 matching 10 bases. CDR1 and CDR2 (germline): SGHRS, YFSETQ. Trimming took 3 bases from V and 7 from J; bases not matched to a gene: 16. The CDR3 is made up of 18 amino acids. The DNA of the CDR3 is TGCGCCAGCAGCTCGCCCCATATGGGACAGGGGAGAATGAACATTCAGTACTTC. It is translated as CASSSPHMGQGRMNIQYF.

This clonotype was counted at least ten times. CDR3 loop: CASSLGYGGTDTQYF. CDR3 coding DNA: TGCGCCAGCAGCTTGGGATACGGGGGCACAGATACGCAGTATTTT. The chain uses TRBV5-1 and TRBJ2-3, with a weak D call TRBD2 (5 bases). The CDR3 is 15 residues long. Trimming pared 0 bases from V and 1 base from J, leaving 9 bases between. Germline CDR1 is SGHRS and CDR2 is YFSETQ.

The sample holds a few counts of this clonotype. The chain combines TRBV7-2 with TRBJ2-2; the D is unclear. CDR3 length: 13 residues. CDR1 SGHTA and CDR2 FQGNSA come from the germline V gene. V was trimmed by 5 bases and J by 6 bases, leaving 10 bases between them. CDR3 loop: CASSPRRSGELFF. CDR3 in DNA: TGTGCCAGCAGCCCCCGCCGGTCCGGGGAGCTGTTTTTT.

This clonotype was found a few times. A much more abundant neighbour one base away suggests this may be a read error. The V call is TRBV20-1, the J call TRBJ2-1; perhaps TRBD2 as D (6 bases). The CDR3 loop spans 16 amino acids. Germline V CDR1 and CDR2: DFQATT, SNEGSKA (reference sequence). Written as DNA, the CDR3 is TGCTGTGCTAGAGATCTGCGGGGTGAGTCCTACAATGAGCAGTTCTTC. Its protein is CCARDLRGESYNEQFF.

This clonotype was observed a few times. J is TRBJ2-1 and V is TRBV20-1; tentatively, D is TRBD2 (6 bases). The V end was cut by 2 bases, the J end by 1 base, with 18 bases between. The CDR3 extends over 17 amino acids. The germline V gene has CDR1 DFQATT and CDR2 SNEGSKA (reference sequence). CDR3 DNA: TGCAGTGCTAGAACTCCCAGCGGGTTGGGTTCCTACAATGAGCAGTTCTTC. This codes for CSARTPSGLGSYNEQFF.

This clonotype was recorded many times. The J gene is TRBJ2-7, the V gene TRBV5-1; 9 bases align to TRBD1. Germline V gives CDR1 SGHRS, CDR2 YFSETQ. This CDR3 contains 16 residues. V shed 2 bases, J shed 2 bases, and the junction held 8 bases outside the gene matches. The CDR3 region is CASSFQGTGLTYEQYF. CDR3 DNA sequence: TGCGCCAGCAGCTTTCAAGGGACAGGGCTAACCTACGAGCAGTACTTC.

With regard to this clonotype: One end of the junction varies from germline; a read error may be responsible. CDR3 residues: CASSQDGTGGQGRNDQFF. The CDR3 bases are TGTGCCAGCAGCCAAGATGGGACAGGGGGGCAAGGTAGAAATGACCAGTTCTTC. The chain is built from TRBV3-1 and TRBJ2-1; TRBD1 matches 11 bases. The germline V gene encodes CDR1 LGHDT and CDR2 YNNKEL (reference sequence). The CDR3 is 18 residues long.

This clonotype was counted many times. The V gene is TRBV12-3 or TRBV12-4, the J gene TRBJ1-1; D gene uncertain. Deletions cut 1 base from V and 4 bases from J, with 4 bases between. CDR3 length equals 12 residues. The CDR3 loop is CASSLEGTEAFF. DNA of the CDR3: TGTGCCAGCAGTTTAGAGGGCACTGAAGCTTTCTTT.